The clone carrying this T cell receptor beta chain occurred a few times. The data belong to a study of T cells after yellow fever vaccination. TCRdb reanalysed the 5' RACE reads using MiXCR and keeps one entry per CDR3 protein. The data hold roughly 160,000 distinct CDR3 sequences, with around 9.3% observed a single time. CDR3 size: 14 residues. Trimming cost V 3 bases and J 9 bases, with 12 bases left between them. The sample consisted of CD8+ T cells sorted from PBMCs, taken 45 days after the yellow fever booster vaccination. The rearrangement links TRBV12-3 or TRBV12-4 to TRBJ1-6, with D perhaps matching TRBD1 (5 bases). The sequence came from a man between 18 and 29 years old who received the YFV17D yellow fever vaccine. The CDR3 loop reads CASSFGTGSSPLHF. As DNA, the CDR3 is TGTGCCAGCAGTTTTGGGACGGGTTCTTCACCCCTCCACTTT.